This T cell receptor (beta chain) was sequenced during a study of blood T cells in healthy people across ages. Overall study results and limits: What prevented conclusive comparison of naive and antigen-experienced cells was that PBMCs were unsorted.

Trimming at V came to 5 bases and at J to 5 bases, leaving 8 bases not matched to a gene. The CDR3 has 15 residues. Germline-derived CDR1 and CDR2 are SGHVS and FQNEAQ. In its sample, this clonotype was seen a few times. The target antigen is unknown. Then a second PCR, running roughly 7 to 11 cycles, was carried out with a sample-barcoded 5' primer and a J-beta primer mix. TCRdb passed the 5' RACE reads through MiXCR, listing each CDR3 protein once. There are 1.5 million to 2 million distinct CDR3 sequences in the sample; approximately 50% occur only once, and over 2% lies in the top ten. The sequencing input was blood. The chain has TRBV7-8 and TRBJ1-5, with 8 bases lining up with TRBD1. This receptor was obtained from a woman in her thirties or forties in good health. In DNA form, the CDR3 reads TGTGCCAGCAGCCGCGGACAGGGTAGAGATCAGCCCCAGCATTTT. Protein: CASSRGQGRDQPQHF.